The T cell receptor (beta chain) described here comes from a study of cytomegalovirus exposure and HLA in healthy donors. The PCR was carried out with 60 Vbeta primers and 13 Jbeta primers. Clones were sequenced by immunoSEQ multiplex PCR, and TCRdb holds only the in-frame ones, with some missing. The sample contains around 94,000 clones, less than 85% of which appear only once. Sequencing used PBMCs. This receptor was obtained from a young man in good health and CMV-seronegative.

The CDR3 protein is CASSEYRGTGDNNEQFF. DNA of the CDR3: TGTGCCAGCAGTGAATATAGGGGTACAGGGGACAACAATGAGCAGTTCTTC. The J gene is TRBJ2-1, the V gene TRBV25-1; 7 positions agree with TRBD1. This CDR3 is 17 amino acids long. J gave up 5 bases and V 0 bases, and 10 bases lay outside the gene matches. The germline V gene encodes CDR1 MGHDK and CDR2 SYGVNS.